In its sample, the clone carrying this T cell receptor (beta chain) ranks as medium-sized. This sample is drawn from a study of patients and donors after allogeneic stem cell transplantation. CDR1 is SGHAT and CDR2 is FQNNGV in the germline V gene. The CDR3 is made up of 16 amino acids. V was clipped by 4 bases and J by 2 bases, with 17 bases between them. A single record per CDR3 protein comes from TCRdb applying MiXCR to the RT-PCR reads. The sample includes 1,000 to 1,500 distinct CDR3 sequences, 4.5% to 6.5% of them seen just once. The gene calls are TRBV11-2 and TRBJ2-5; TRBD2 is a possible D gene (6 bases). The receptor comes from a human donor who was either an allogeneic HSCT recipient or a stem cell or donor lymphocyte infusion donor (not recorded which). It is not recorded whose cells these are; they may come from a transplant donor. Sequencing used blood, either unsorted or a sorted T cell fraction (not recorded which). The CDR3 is CASSWGGAPEQETQYF. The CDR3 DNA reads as TGTGCCAGCAGCTGGGGAGGTGCTCCCGAGCAAGAGACCCAGTACTTC. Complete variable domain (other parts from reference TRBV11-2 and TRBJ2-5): EAGVAQSPRYKIIEKRQSVAFWCNPISGHATLYWYQQILGQGPKLLIQFQNNGVVDDSQLPKDRFSAERLKGVDSTLKIQPAKLEDSAVYLCASSWGGAPEQETQYFGPGTRLLVL.